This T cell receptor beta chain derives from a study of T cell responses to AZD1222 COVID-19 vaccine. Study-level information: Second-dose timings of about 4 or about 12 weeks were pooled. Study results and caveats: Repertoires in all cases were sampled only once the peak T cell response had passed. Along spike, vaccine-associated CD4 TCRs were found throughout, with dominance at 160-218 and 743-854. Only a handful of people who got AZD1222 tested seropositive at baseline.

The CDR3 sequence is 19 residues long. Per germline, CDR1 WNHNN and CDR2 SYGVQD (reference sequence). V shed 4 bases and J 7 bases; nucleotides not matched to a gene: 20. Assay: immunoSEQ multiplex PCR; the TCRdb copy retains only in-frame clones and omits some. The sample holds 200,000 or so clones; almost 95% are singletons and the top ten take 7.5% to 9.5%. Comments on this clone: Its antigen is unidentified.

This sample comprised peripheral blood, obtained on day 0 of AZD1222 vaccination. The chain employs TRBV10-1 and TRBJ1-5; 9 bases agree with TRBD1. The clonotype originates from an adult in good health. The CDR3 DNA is TGCGCCAGCAGTGGACCCTTCCTCCGGGACAGGGATTCACTACAGCCCCAGCATTTT. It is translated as CASSGPFLRDRDSLQPQHF.